This TCR beta chain came from a study of CD8 T cells in ankylosing spondylitis. Scientists made TCR beta libraries using quantitative 5'-RACE with molecular barcodes. TCRdb analysed the 5' RACE reads with MiXCR anew, one entry per CDR3 protein. Of about 400,000 distinct CDR3 sequences listed, about 20% are singletons. This CDR3 is built from 13 residues. Trimming stripped 3 bases from V and 0 bases from J, with 9 bases between. Germline V lookup: CDR1 DFQATT, CDR2 SNEGSKA (reference sequence). Findings of the study overall: A TCR beta motif of under ten highly homologous variants seemed to mark ankylosing spondylitis blood. Disease-linked clones proved CD8+ and comparatively uncommon in peripheral blood.

This clonotype was counted many times. Its cognate antigen is unknown. Sequenced input: blood, either unsorted or a sorted T cell fraction (not recorded which). The rearrangement uses TRBV20-1 and TRBJ2-7; the D is unclear. This clonotype originated in a male donor with ankylosing spondylitis or in good health (not recorded which). This CDR3 is CSASPAGSYEQYF. For the CDR3, the DNA is TGCAGTGCTAGCCCGGCAGGCTCCTACGAGCAGTACTTC.